This paragraph covers one T cell receptor beta chain sequence. Its antigen remains unknown. The source of the sample is a study of T cell responses to AZD1222 COVID-19 vaccine. Study context: Pooled together were second doses at about 4 or about 12 weeks. The study's findings and limits: Within unmutated variant regions lay the reported targets of nearly half of spike-specific TCRs. White British donors predominated, females outnumbered males, and clonal diversity was possibly underestimated.

Measured with immunoSEQ multiplex PCR; TCRdb has only the in-frame clones, and not every one. The data hold approximately 150,000 clones, with approximately 92% observed a single time. V dropped 2 bases and J dropped 0; count of bases not matched to a gene: 9. The CDR3 has 17 amino acids. Per the germline V gene, CDR1 is MNHNS and CDR2 is SASEGT. J is TRBJ1-1 and V is TRBV6-1; 7 positions agree with TRBD1. This specimen was peripheral blood, taken on day 0 of AZD1222 vaccination. This TCR came from an adult in good health. The CDR3 nucleotides read TGTGCCAGCAGTGAATTTGGGACAGCGCCCATGAACACTGAAGCTTTCTTT. Protein sequence: CASSEFGTAPMNTEAFF.